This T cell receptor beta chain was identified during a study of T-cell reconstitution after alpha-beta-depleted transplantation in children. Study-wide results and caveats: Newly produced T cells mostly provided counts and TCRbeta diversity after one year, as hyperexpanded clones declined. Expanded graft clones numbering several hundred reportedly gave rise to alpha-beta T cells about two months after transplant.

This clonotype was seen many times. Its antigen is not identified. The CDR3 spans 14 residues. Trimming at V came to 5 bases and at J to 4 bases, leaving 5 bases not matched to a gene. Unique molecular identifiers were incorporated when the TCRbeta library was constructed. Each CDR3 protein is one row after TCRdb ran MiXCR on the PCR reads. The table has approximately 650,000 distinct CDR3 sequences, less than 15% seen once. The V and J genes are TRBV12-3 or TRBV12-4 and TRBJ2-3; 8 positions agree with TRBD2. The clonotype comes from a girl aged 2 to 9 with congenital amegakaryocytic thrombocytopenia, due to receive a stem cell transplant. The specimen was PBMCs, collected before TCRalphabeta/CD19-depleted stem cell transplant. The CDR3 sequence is CASSAGLGADTQYF. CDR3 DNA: TGTGCCAGCAGTGCGGGACTAGGAGCAGATACGCAGTATTTT.